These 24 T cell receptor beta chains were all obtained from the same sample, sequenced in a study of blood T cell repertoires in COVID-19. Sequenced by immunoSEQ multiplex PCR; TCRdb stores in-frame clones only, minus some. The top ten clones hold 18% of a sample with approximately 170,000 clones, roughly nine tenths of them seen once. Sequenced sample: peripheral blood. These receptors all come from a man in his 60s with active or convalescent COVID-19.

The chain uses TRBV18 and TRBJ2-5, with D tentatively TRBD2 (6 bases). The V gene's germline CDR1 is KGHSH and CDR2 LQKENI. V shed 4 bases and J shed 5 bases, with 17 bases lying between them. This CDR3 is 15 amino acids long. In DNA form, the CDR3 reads TGTGCCAGCTCACTTCAGGGAGGAGGTGGGGAGACCCAGTACTTC. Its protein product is CASSLQGGGGETQYF.

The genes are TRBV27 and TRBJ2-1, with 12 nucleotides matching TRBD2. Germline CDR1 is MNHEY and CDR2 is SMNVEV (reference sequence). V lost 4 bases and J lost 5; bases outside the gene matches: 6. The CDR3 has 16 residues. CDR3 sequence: CASSYSLAGGNNEQFF. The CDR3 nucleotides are TGTGCCAGCAGTTATTCTCTAGCGGGGGGGAACAATGAGCAGTTCTTC.

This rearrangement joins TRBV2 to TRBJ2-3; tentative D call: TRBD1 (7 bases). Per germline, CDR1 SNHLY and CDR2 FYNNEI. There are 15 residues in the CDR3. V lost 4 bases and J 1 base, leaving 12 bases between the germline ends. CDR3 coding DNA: TGTGCCAGCAGTGCCAGGGGGGTGCGCACAGATACGCAGTATTTT. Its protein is CASSARGVRTDTQYF.

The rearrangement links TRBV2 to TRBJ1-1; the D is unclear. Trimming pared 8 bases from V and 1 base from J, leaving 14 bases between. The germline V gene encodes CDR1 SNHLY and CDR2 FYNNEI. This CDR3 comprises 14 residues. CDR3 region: CASLRQRQNTEAFF. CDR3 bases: TGTGCCAGCCTCAGACAACGCCAGAACACTGAAGCTTTCTTT.

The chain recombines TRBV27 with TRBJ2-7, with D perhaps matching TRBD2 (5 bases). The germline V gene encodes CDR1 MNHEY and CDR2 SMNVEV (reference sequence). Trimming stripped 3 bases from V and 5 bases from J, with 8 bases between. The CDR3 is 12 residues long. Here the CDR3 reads CASSLNGDEQYF. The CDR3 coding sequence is TGTGCCAGCAGTTTGAACGGGGACGAGCAGTACTTC.

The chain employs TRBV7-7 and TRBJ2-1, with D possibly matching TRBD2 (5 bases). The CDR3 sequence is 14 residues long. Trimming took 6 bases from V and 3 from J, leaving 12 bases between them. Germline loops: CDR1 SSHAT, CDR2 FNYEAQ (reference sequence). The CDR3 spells CASSSGNLYNEQFF. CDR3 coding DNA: TGTGCCAGCAGTTCGGGGAACCTCTACAATGAGCAGTTCTTC. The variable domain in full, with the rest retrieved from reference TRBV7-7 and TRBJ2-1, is GAGVSQSPRYKVTKRGQDVTLRCDPISSHATLYWYQQALGQGPEFLTYFNYEAQPDKSGLPSDRFSAERPEGSISTLTIQRTEQRDSAMYRCASSSGNLYNEQFFGPGTRLTVL.

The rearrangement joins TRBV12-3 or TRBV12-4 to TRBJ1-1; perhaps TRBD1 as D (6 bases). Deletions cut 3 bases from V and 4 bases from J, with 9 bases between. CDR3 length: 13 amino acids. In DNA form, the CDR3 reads TGTGCCAGCAGTTTGACAGGTTCCACTGAAGCTTTCTTT. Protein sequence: CASSLTGSTEAFF.

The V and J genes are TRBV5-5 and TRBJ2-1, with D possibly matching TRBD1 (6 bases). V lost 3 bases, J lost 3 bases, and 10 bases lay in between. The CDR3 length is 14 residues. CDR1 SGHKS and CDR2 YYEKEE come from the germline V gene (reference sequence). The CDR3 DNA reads TGTGCCAGCAGCTCCGGGGACATCTACAATGAGCAGTTCTTC. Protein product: CASSSGDIYNEQFF.

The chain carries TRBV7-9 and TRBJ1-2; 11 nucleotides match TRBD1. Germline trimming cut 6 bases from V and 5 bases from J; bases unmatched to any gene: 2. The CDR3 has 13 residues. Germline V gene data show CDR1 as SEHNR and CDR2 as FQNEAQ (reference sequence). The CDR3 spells CASRDRGPYGYTF. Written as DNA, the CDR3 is TGTGCCAGCAGGGACAGGGGGCCTTATGGCTACACCTTC.

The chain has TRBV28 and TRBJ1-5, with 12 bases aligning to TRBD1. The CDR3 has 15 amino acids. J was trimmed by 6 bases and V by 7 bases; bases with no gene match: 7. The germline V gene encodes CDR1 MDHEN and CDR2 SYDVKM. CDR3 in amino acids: CASNLGQGAGQPQHF. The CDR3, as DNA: TGTGCCAGCAACCTGGGACAGGGGGCCGGTCAGCCCCAGCATTTT. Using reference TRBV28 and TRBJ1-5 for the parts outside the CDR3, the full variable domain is DVKVTQSSRYLVKRTGEKVFLECVQDMDHENMFWYRQDPGLGLRLIYFSYDVKMKEKGDIPEGYSVSREKKERFSLILESASTNQTSMYLCASNLGQGAGQPQHFGDGTRLSIL.

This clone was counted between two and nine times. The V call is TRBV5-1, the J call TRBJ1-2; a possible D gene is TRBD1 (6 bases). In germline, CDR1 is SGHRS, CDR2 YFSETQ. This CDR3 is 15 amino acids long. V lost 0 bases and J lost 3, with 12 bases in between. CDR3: CASSLVDREDYGYTF. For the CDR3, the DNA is TGCGCCAGCAGCTTGGTGGACAGAGAAGACTATGGCTACACCTTC.

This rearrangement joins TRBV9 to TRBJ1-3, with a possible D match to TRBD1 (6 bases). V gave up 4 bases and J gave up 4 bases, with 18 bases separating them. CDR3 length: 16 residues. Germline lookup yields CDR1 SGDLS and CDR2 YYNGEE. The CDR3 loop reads CASSPAAGVYGNTIYF. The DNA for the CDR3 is TGTGCCAGCAGCCCAGCGGCAGGGGTGTACGGAAACACCATATATTTT.

CDR3 region: CASSPTLKGENTEAFF. The CDR3 bases are TGTGCCAGCTCACCAACTTTAAAGGGGGAAAACACTGAAGCTTTCTTT. This chain joins TRBV18 and TRBJ1-1, with a possible D match to TRBD1 (6 bases). There are 16 residues in the CDR3. From germline, CDR1 is KGHSH and CDR2 LQKENI. With 2 bases removed from V and 2 bases from J, the gap between germline ends came to 15 bases.

The CDR3 DNA sequence: TGTGCCAGCAGCCTCCTCGGCACAGGGACCTACGAGCAGTACTTC. Residues: CASSLLGTGTYEQYF. The chain uses TRBV6-2 or TRBV6-3 and TRBJ2-7; tentatively, D is TRBD1 (6 bases). Germline loops: CDR1 MNHEY, CDR2 SVGEGT. Trimming cost V 6 bases and J 2 bases, with 17 bases left between them. The CDR3 loop spans 15 amino acids.

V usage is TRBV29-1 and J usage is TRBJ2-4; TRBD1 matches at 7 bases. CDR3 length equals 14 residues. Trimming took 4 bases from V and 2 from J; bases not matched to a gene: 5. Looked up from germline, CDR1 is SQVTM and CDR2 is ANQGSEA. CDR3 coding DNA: TGCAGCGTTGTAGGGGGCGACTCCAAAAACATTCAGTACTTC. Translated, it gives CSVVGGDSKNIQYF.

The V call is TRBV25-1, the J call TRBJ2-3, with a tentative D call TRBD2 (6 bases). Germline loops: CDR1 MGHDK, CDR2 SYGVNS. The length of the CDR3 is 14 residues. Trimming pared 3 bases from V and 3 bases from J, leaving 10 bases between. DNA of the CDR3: TGTGCCAGCAGTGATCGACTAGTTACAGATACGCAGTATTTT. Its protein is CASSDRLVTDTQYF.

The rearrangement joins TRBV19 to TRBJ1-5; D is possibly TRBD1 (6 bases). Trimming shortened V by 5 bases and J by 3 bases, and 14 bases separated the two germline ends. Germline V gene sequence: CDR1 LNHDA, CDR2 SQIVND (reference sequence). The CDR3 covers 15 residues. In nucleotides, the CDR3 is TGTGCCAGTAGTGACCCGACAGGCTACAATCAGCCCCAGCATTTT. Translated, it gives CASSDPTGYNQPQHF.

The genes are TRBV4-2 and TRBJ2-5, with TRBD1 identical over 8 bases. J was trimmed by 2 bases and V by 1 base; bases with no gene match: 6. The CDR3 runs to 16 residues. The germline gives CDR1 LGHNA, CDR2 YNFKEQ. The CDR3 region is CASSQAGQGPQETQYF. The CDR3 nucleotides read TGTGCCAGCAGCCAAGCCGGACAGGGCCCTCAAGAGACCCAGTACTTC.

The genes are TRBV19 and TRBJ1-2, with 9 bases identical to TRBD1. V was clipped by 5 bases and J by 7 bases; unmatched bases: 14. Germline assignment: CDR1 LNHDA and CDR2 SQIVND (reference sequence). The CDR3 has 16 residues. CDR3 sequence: CASSAPPTGGAFGYTF. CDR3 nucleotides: TGTGCCAGTAGTGCGCCTCCCACAGGGGGCGCTTTTGGCTACACCTTC. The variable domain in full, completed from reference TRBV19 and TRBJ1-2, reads DGGITQSPKYLFRKEGQNVTLSCEQNLNHDAMYWYRQDPGQGLRLIYYSQIVNDFQKGDIAEGYSVSREKKESFPLTVTSAQKNPTAFYLCASSAPPTGGAFGYTFGSGTRLTVV.

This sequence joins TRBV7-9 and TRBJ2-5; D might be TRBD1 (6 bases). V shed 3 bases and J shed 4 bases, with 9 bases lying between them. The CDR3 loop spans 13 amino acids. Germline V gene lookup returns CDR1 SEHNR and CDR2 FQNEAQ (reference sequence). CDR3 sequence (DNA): TGTGCCAGCAGCTTTGGACAGCTAGAGACCCAGTACTTC. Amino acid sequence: CASSFGQLETQYF. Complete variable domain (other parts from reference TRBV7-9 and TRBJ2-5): DTGVSQNPRHKITKRGQNVTFRCDPISEHNRLYWYRQTLGQGPEFLTYFQNEAQLEKSRLLSDRFSAERPKGSFSTLEIQRTEQGDSAMYLCASSFGQLETQYFGPGTRLLVL.

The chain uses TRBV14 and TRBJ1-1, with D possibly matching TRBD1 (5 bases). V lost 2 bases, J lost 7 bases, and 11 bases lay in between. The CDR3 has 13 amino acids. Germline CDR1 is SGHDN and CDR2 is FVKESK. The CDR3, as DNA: TGTGCCAGCAGCCAAATTCCCGACAGTGAAGCTTTCTTT. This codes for CASSQIPDSEAFF.

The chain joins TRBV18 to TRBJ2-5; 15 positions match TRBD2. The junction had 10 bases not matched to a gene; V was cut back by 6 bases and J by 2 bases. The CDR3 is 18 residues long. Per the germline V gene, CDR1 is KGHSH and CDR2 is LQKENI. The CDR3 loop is CASSQAGLAGGSQETQYF. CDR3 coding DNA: TGTGCCAGCTCCCAAGCAGGACTAGCGGGAGGGAGTCAAGAGACCCAGTACTTC.

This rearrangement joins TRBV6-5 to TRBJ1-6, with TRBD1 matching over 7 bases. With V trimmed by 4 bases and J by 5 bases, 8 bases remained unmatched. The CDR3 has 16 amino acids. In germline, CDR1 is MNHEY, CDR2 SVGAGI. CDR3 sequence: CASSSTGTVDNSPLHF. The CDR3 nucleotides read TGTGCCAGCAGTTCCACCGGGACAGTCGATAATTCACCCCTCCACTTT.

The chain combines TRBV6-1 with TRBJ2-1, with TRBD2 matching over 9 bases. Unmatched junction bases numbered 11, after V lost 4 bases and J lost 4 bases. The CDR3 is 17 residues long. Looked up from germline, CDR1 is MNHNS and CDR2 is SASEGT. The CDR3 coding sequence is TGTGCCAGCAGTGCGGGCTCGACTAGCGGTGCGTACAATGAGCAGTTCTTC. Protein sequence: CASSAGSTSGAYNEQFF.